This record looks at one T cell receptor beta chain sequence and its context. Its antigen is undetermined. Ligated cDNA underwent four rounds of PCR with nested alpha and beta constant region primers and SP2. Reverse transcription of blood and skin TCR RNA was primed at alpha and beta constant regions. TCRdb processed the 5' RACE reads anew with MiXCR; each CDR3 protein has one entry. Here the sample spans 50,000 to 60,000 distinct CDR3 sequences, less than 10% being singletons. The data derive from a study of naive and memory T cell subsets. TCR cDNA received a 3' ligated oligonucleotide that carried a UMI. Reverse transcription used DNase-treated unsorted total RNA, aiming for roughly 1 to 1000 ng. Study-level points and caveats: TCR transcript changes with activation or differentiation may affect this RNA method.

V shed 0 bases and J shed 5 bases, with 17 bases lying between them. CDR3 length: 16 amino acids. Germline lookup yields CDR1 SGHDT and CDR2 YYEEEE. The chain uses TRBV5-6 and TRBJ1-1; possibly TRBD1 for D (5 bases). The receptor was isolated from a female donor in good health. The CDR3 is CASSLGPGTTRTEAFF. CDR3 DNA: TGTGCCAGCAGCTTGGGCCCCGGGACCACGAGAACTGAAGCTTTCTTT.